This TCR beta chain comes out of a study of T cell changes during pregnancy in multiple sclerosis. The CDR3 has 13 amino acids. V shed 8 bases and J 5 bases; nucleotides not matched to a gene: 5. Germline CDR1 reads MNHEY; CDR2 reads SVGAGI. Profiled with immunoSEQ multiplex PCR; TCRdb holds only in-frame clones, not every one. Of fewer than 55,000 clones listed, roughly 90% were seen once; the top ten hold about 1.8%. The origin of this receptor is a female donor with multiple sclerosis, enrolled in a pregnancy study. The chain recombines TRBV6-5 with TRBJ1-4; 7 bases are a match to TRBD1. The sample consisted of peripheral blood, taken in the first trimester of pregnancy. The CDR3: CASGRQGNEKLFF. The CDR3 bases are TGTGCCAGCGGTAGACAGGGAAATGAAAAACTGTTTTTT.